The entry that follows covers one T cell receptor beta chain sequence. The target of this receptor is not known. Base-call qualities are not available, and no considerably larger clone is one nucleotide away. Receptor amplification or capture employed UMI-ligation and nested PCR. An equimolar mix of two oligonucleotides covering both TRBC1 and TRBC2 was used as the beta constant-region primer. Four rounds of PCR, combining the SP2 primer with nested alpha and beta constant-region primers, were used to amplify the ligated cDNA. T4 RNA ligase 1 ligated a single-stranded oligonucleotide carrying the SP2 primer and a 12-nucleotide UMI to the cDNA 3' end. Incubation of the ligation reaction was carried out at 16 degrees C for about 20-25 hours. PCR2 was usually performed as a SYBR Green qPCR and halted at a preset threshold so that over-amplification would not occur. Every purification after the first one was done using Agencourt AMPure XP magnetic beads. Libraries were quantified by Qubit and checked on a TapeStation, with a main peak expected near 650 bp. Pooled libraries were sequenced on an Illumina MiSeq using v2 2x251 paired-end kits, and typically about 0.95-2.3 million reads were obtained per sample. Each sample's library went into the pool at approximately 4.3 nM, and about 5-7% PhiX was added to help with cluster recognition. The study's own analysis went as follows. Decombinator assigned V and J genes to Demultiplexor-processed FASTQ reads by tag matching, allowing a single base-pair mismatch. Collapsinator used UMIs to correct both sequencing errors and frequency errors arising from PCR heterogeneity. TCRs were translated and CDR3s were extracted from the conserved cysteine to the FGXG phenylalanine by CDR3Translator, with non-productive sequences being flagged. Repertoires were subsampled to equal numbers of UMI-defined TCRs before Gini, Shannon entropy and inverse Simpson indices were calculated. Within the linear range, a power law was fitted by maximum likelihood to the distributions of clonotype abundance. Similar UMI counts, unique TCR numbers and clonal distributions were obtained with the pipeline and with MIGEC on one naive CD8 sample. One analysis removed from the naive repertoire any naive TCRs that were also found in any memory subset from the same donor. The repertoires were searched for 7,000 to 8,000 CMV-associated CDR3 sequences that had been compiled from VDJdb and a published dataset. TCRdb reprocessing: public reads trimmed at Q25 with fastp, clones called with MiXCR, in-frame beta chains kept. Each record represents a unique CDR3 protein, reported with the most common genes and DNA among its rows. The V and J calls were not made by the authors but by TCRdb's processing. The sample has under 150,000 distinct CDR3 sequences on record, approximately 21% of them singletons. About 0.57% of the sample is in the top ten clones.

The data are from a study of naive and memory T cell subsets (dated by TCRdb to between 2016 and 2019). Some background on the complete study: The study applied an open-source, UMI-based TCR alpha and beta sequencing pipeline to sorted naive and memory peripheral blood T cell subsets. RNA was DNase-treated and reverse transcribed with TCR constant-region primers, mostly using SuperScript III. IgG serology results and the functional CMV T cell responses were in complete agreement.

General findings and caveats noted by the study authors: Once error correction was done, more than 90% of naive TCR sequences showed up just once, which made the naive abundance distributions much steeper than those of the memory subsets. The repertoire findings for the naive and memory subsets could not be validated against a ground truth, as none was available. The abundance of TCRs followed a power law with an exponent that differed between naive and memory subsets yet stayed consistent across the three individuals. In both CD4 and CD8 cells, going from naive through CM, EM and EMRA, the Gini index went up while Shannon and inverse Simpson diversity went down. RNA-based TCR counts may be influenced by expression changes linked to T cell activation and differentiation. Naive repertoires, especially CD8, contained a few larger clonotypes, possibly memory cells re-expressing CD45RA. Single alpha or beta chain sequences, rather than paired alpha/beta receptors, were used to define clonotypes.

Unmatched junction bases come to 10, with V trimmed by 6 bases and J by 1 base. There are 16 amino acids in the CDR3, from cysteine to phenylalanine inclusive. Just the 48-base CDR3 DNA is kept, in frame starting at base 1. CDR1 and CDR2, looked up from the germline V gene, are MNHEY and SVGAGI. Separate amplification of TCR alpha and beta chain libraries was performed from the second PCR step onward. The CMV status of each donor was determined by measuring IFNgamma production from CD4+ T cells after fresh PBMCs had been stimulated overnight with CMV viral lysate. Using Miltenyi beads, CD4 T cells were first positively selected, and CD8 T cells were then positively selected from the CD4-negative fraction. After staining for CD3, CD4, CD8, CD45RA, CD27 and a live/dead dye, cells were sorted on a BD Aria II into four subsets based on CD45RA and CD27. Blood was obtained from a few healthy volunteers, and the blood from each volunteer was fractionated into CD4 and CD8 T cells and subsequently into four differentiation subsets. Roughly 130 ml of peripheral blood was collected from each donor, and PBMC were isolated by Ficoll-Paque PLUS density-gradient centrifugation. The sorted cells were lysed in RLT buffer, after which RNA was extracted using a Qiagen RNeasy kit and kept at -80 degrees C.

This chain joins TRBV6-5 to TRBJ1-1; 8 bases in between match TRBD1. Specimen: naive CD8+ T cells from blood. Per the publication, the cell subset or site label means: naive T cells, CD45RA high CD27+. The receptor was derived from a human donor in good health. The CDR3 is CASRRGQGWGNTEAFF. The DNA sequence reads TGTGCCAGCAGACGCGGACAGGGATGGGGGAACACTGAAGCTTTCTTT.